The 10 T cell receptor beta chains given below trace back to one sample, sequenced in a study of cytomegalovirus exposure and HLA in healthy donors. Both 60 Vbeta primers and 13 Jbeta primers went into the PCR. TCRdb's table, derived via immunoSEQ multiplex PCR, lists solely in-frame clones and lacks some. The top ten clones hold approximately 6.5% of a sample with 150,000 to 250,000 clones, 75% to 85% of them seen once. Sequencing was performed on PBMCs. These receptors all stem from a woman aged 45-65 years in good health and CMV-seropositive.

This clone was found once. The rearrangement links TRBV10-3 to TRBJ2-3; 12 nucleotides align to TRBD2. Germline V lookup: CDR1 ENHRY, CDR2 SYGVKD. Germline trimming cut 11 bases from V and 0 bases from J; bases unmatched to any gene: 6. The CDR3 has 15 amino acids. The CDR3 coding sequence is TGTGCCGTCCGGACTAGCGGGATTAGCACAGATACGCAGTATTTT. Translation: CAVRTSGISTDTQYF.

This sequence joins TRBV7-9 and TRBJ1-6, with D hard to call. The CDR3 runs 14 residues. Germline assignment: CDR1 SEHNR and CDR2 FQNEAQ (reference sequence). The ends were cut back, 5 bases at V and 10 bases at J, with 15 bases in the middle. Written as DNA, the CDR3 is TGTGCCAGCAGCCCTTGGCCGGGAGAGTCACCCCTCCACTTT. Its protein product is CASSPWPGESPLHF.

The chain recombines TRBV6-1 with TRBJ1-1; 7 bases match TRBD1. V was clipped by 2 bases and J by 2 bases; unmatched bases: 5. There are 15 residues in the CDR3. Germline values: CDR1 MNHNS, CDR2 SASEGT. The CDR3 protein is CASSESAGGNTEAFF. The CDR3 nucleotides read TGTGCCAGCAGTGAATCTGCAGGGGGAAACACTGAAGCTTTCTTT.

The DNA for the CDR3 is TGTGCCAGCAGCGCCGAAAGGGGGAATTCACCCCTCCACTTT. Its translation is CASSAERGNSPLHF. V usage is TRBV9 and J usage is TRBJ1-6; perhaps TRBD1 as D (6 bases). Germline V gene lookup returns CDR1 SGDLS and CDR2 YYNGEE. The CDR3 covers 14 residues. The V gene lost 3 bases and the J gene lost 7 bases, with 11 bases spanning the gap.

V gene TRBV10-2 combines with J gene TRBJ2-5; perhaps TRBD1 as D (6 bases). Germline V gives CDR1 WSHSY, CDR2 SAAADI. The V and J ends lost 3 bases and 6 bases respectively, with 11 bases between them. The length of the CDR3 is 13 residues. Here the CDR3 reads CASSEGGSKTQYF. CDR3 DNA: TGCGCCAGCAGTGAAGGGGGTTCAAAGACCCAGTACTTC.

The CDR3 protein is CASSVQGGNEQFF. The CDR3 DNA follows: TGTGCCAGCAGTGTACAGGGGGGCAATGAGCAGTTCTTC. This chain links TRBV27 with TRBJ2-1, with 8 bases matching TRBD1. The germline V gene has CDR1 MNHEY and CDR2 SMNVEV (reference sequence). V shed 5 bases, J shed 6 bases, and the junction held 3 bases outside the gene matches. The CDR3 contains 13 residues.

The chain links TRBV4-2 to TRBJ2-1; perhaps TRBD2 as D (6 bases). The V and J ends lost 10 bases and 5 bases respectively, with 21 bases between them. There are 15 residues in the CDR3. Germline-derived CDR1 and CDR2 are LGHNA and YNFKEQ. In DNA form, the CDR3 reads TGTGCCACTTCCAATCACCCCGGGGGAGACAATGAGCAGTTCTTC. Translation: CATSNHPGGDNEQFF.

V gene TRBV5-1 combines with J gene TRBJ2-7, with D possibly matching TRBD2 (5 bases). Between the trimmed V and J ends, which lost 0 bases and 5 bases, there was a span of 12 bases. Germline V gene sequence: CDR1 SGHRS, CDR2 YFSETQ. The CDR3 contains 14 residues. This CDR3 is CASSLGGGLNEQYF. In nucleotides, the CDR3 is TGCGCCAGCAGCTTGGGTGGAGGTCTCAACGAGCAGTACTTC.

This chain connects TRBV27 to TRBJ1-2; 8 positions agree with TRBD1. V dropped 3 bases and J dropped 3; count of bases not matched to a gene: 12. Germline V lookup: CDR1 MNHEY, CDR2 SMNVEV (reference sequence). The CDR3 has 17 amino acids. CDR3 loop: CASSFLGDRPNYYGYTF. CDR3 sequence (DNA): TGTGCCAGCAGTTTCCTTGGGGACAGGCCAAATTACTATGGCTACACCTTC.

This chain joins TRBV7-8 and TRBJ1-2, with TRBD1 matching 9 bases. The CDR3 has 15 amino acids. The J segment lost 3 bases and the V segment lost 4 bases, leaving 6 bases of the junction unmatched. Per the germline V gene, CDR1 is SGHVS and CDR2 is FQNEAQ. CDR3 sequence: CASSSNRGQDYGYTF. CDR3 coding DNA: TGTGCCAGCAGCTCGAACAGGGGGCAAGACTATGGCTACACCTTC.